The entry below gives a single T cell receptor (beta chain) sequence along with its context. The source of the sample is a study of T cell responses to AZD1222 COVID-19 vaccine. With V trimmed by 7 bases and J by 0 bases, 19 bases remained unmatched. The CDR3 extends over 19 amino acids. The germline V gene has CDR1 SGHRS and CDR2 YFSETQ. Some clones are missing from TCRdb's copy, which holds only in-frame ones; the method was immunoSEQ multiplex PCR. The data contain 65,000 to 70,000 clones, 88% of them singletons. The clonotype comes from an adult in good health. The source material was peripheral blood, sampled on day 0 of AZD1222 vaccination. The chain carries TRBV5-1 and TRBJ1-1; 9 bases line up with TRBD1. For the CDR3, the DNA is TGCGCCAGCTGCCAGGGGGGACAGGGCTTATTTTCCCTGAACACTGAAGCTTTCTTT. This encodes CASCQGGQGLFSLNTEAFF. Based on the CDR3 plus reference TRBV5-1 and TRBJ1-1, the full variable domain is KAGVTQTPRYLIKTRGQQVTLSCSPISGHRSVSWYQQTPGQGLQFLFEYFSETQRNKGNFPGRFSGRQFSNSRSEMNVSTLELGDSALYLCASCQGGQGLFSLNTEAFFGQGTRLTVV.